This T cell receptor (beta chain) was obtained from a study of T cell repertoires in cytomegalovirus infection. Overall study context: Alongside well-studied HLA-B-restricted CMV epitopes, recently identified HLA-C-restricted CMV epitopes were also used.

This CDR3 contains 16 residues. V lost 2 bases and J lost 5; bases outside the gene matches: 8. Germline V gene lookup returns CDR1 DFQATT and CDR2 SNEGSKA (reference sequence). Whole-study findings and limits: Across the ex vivo response, the dominant clonotypes were HLA-C-restricted CMV-specific TCR beta clonotypes.

This clonotype was seen once. The antigen is unknown. TCRdb redid the calling of the reads with MiXCR, one entry per CDR3 protein. In the table there are around 500,000 distinct CDR3 sequences, 42% of which are singletons. This sequence joins TRBV20-1 and TRBJ2-3, with 12 bases identical to TRBD1. Sequenced here: cultured PBMCs, sampled from culture after CMV antigen stimulation. This clonotype was sampled from a human donor in good health (CMV status not recorded). Some clones in this sample may be carry-over from other donors' samples. CDR3 sequence reads: CSARSPGTGGGDTQYF. CDR3 bases: TGCAGTGCTAGATCCCCCGGGACAGGGGGCGGAGATACGCAGTATTTT.